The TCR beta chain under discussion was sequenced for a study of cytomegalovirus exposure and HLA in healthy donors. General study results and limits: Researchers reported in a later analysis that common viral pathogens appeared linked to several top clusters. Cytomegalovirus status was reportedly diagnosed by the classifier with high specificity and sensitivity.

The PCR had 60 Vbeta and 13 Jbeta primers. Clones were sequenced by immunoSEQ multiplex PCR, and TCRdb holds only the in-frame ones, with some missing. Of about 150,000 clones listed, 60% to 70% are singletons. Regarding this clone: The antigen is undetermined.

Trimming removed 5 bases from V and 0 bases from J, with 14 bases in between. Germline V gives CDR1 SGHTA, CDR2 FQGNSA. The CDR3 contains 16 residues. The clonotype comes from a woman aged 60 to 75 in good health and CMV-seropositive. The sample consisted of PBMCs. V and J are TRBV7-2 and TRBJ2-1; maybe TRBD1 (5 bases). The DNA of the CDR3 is TGTGCCAGCAGCCCCACCAGACAGAGCTCCTACAATGAGCAGTTCTTC. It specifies CASSPTRQSSYNEQFF.